This TCR beta chain was captured in a study of a mutant IDH1 vaccine in newly diagnosed glioma (TCRdb year 2021). Regarding the research as a whole: Vaccination began 4-6 weeks after radiotherapy alone, or alongside temozolomide cycles in the chemotherapy-containing groups. Of the approximately 30 treated patients, approximately 62% were male and around 40% were female, and the mean age was around 40 years. Prior to enrollment, standard therapy consisting of radiotherapy alone, temozolomide alone, or radiochemotherapy with temozolomide had been administered to patients, with the combination being received by most patients. Visit V12 was the week-35 safety follow-up and visit V13 was the week-47 end of study. Peripheral blood samples were drawn at six visits, namely V03 (baseline), V05, V07, V10, V12 and V13. Longitudinal TCRB deep sequencing was performed for roughly 27 treated patients wherever samples were available for exploratory analyses.

Per the publication, the time point label means: week 47, end of study. Each vaccine dose, consisting of 300 ug of a 20-mer mutant IDH1 peptide in Montanide, was administered subcutaneously with topical imiquimod. Patients were given eight vaccinations, in weeks 1, 3, 5, 7, 11, 15, 19 and 23, which matched visits V03 through V10. All donors had newly diagnosed IDH1-mutant astrocytomas of WHO grade 3 or 4 that showed loss of nuclear ATRX. The samples were drawn from NOA16, a multicentre, single-arm, open-label phase I trial in Germany that tested a mutant IDH1 peptide vaccine in humans for the first time. Genomic DNA for TCRB sequencing was extracted from EDTA blood using the DNeasy Blood and Tissue Kit. Comments on this clone: The antigen it binds to is not known. Base qualities are not provided; no much larger clone lies one nucleotide away.

The library was built by means of the immunoSEQ multiplex PCR assay. The hsTCRB Kit was used according to the manufacturer's protocol to amplify rearranged TCR beta chain sequences. Sequencing of TCRB libraries was carried out on an Illumina MiSeq. For the original study's pipeline: The kit vendor's proprietary platform handled demultiplexing, trimming and gene mapping. The table was pulled from immuneACCESS by TCRdb, which kept in-frame rearrangements only. Such tables lose some clones; where checked, under half of the loss comes from unresolved V genes, and the rest has no known cause. D and trimming were read from the DNA, whereas the V and J calls and clone size are those reported in that table. Recorded for this sample are tens of thousands of clones; about 88% of them occurred a single time. Of the sample, 3.5% to 4.5% falls within the top ten clones. On the study overall, not on this receptor specifically: It was noted by the authors that analyses of patient blood samples could not be reproduced owing to sample limitations. Immune responses induced by the vaccine were seen in 93.3% of patients across multiple MHC alleles. Pseudoprogression seemed to be unrelated to changes in the top peripheral T cell clonotypes found by TCRB sequencing. Selection of PBMC samples for TCRB deep sequencing was based on availability.

Reading the germline V gene (reference sequence) gives CDR1 MNHNY and CDR2 SVGAGI. Deletion took 6 bases off V and 0 bases off J, with a span of 11 bases between the germline ends. The CDR3, from cysteine to phenylalanine, totals 15 residues. Only the CDR3 DNA is retained, 45 bases long and in frame from the first base. The sequence came from a woman under 40 with glioma. Some clones in this sample may be carry-over from other donors' samples. This specimen consisted of PBMCs, obtained from a glioma patient whose treatment included an IDH1 peptide vaccine. Here the chain combines TRBV6-6 and TRBJ1-4; the D gene is possibly TRBD1, with 5 bases matching. Here the CDR3 is given as CASRLLGATNEKLFF. The DNA reads as follows: TGTGCCAGCAGGCTCCTGGGGGCAACTAATGAAAAACTGTTTTTT.